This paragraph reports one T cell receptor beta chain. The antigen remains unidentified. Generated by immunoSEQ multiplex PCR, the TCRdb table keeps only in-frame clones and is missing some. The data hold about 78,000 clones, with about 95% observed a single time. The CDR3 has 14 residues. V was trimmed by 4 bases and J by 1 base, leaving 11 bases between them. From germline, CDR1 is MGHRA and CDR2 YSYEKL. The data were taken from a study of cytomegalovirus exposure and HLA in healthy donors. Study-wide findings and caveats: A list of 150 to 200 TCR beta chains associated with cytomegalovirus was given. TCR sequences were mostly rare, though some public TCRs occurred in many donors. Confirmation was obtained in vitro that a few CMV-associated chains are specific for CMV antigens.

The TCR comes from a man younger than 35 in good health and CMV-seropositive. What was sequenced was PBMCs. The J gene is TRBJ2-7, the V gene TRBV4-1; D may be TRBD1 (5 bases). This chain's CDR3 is CASSRGALSYEQYF. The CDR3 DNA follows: TGCGCCAGCAGCCGGGGCGCGTTATCCTACGAGCAGTACTTC.